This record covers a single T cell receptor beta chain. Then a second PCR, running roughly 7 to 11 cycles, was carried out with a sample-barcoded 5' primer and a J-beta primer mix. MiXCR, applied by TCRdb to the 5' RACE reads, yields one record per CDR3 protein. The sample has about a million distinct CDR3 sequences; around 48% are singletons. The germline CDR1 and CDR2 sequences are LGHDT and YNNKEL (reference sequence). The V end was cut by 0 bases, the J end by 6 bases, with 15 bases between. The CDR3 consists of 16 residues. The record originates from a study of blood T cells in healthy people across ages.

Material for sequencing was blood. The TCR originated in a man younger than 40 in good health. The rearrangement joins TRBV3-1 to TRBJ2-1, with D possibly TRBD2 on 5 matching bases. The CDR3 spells CASSQDLLAQPNEQFF. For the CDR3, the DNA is TGTGCCAGCAGCCAAGATCTCCTAGCCCAACCCAATGAGCAGTTCTTC.